This is a list of T cell receptor beta chains from one sample in a study of T cell changes during pregnancy in multiple sclerosis. Generated by immunoSEQ multiplex PCR, the TCRdb table keeps only in-frame clones and is missing some. The sample includes about 44,000 clones, roughly nine tenths of them seen just once. Sequencing was performed on CD4+ T cells from peripheral blood mononuclear cells, taken after pregnancy. These receptors all come from a female donor with multiple sclerosis, enrolled in a pregnancy study. CDR3s include the opening cysteine and the closing phenylalanine or tryptophan. Fields, in order: V gene, D gene, clone size, J gene, CDR3 DNA, CDR3 protein. D genes are given only for firm matches. Where a row states a size, it is once, few, many or the class of an expanded clone; other rows omit it.

v_call: TRBV6-1
d_call: NA
clone_size: NA
j_call: TRBJ2-1
cdr3_nt: TGTGCCAGCAGTCTGGTCCTGAGCTCCTACAATGAGCAGTTCTTC
cdr3_aa: CASSLVLSSYNEQFF

v_call: TRBV29-1
d_call: NA
clone_size: NA
j_call: TRBJ2-1
cdr3_nt: TGCAGCGTGCGACAGAACTCCTACAATGAGCAGTTCTTC
cdr3_aa: CSVRQNSYNEQFF

v_call: TRBV5-1
d_call: NA
clone_size: NA
j_call: TRBJ1-4
cdr3_nt: TGCGCCAGCAGCTTGGGGCCCCTTGAAAAACTGTTTTTT
cdr3_aa: CASSLGPLEKLFF

v_call: TRBV30
d_call: TRBD2
clone_size: NA
j_call: TRBJ2-3
cdr3_nt: TGTGCCTGGAGTGTGGGCGGGGGGTCCTTTACGCAGTATTTT
cdr3_aa: CAWSVGGGSFTQYF

v_call: TRBV4-2
d_call: TRBD1
clone_size: NA
j_call: TRBJ2-1
cdr3_nt: TGTGCCAGCAGCCAAGCCGTCGGGACAGGGTGGAGCAATGAGCAGTTCTTC
cdr3_aa: CASSQAVGTGWSNEQFF

v_call: TRBV11-3
d_call: NA
clone_size: NA
j_call: TRBJ2-3
cdr3_nt: TGTGCCAGCAGCTTCGGGGGCACAGATACGCAGTATTTT
cdr3_aa: CASSFGGTDTQYF

v_call: TRBV11-2
d_call: NA
clone_size: NA
j_call: TRBJ2-3
cdr3_nt: TGTGCCAGCAGCCCTTTAGGGGACAACACAGATACGCAGTATTTT
cdr3_aa: CASSPLGDNTDTQYF

v_call: TRBV14
d_call: NA
clone_size: NA
j_call: TRBJ2-1
cdr3_nt: TGTGCCAGCAGCCAAGATTTGGAAGGGGCCACCTACAATGAGCAGTTCTTC
cdr3_aa: CASSQDLEGATYNEQFF

v_call: TRBV2
d_call: NA
clone_size: NA
j_call: TRBJ2-3
cdr3_nt: TGTGCCAGCAGTGCGGACTCGCCCACAACAGATACGCAGTATTTT
cdr3_aa: CASSADSPTTDTQYF

v_call: TRBV18
d_call: TRBD1
clone_size: NA
j_call: TRBJ2-1
cdr3_nt: TGTGCCAGCTCAACAGGGGGCGCGGTTGGTGAGCAGTTCTTC
cdr3_aa: CASSTGGAVGEQFF

v_call: TRBV19
d_call: TRBD2
clone_size: NA
j_call: TRBJ2-2
cdr3_nt: TGTGCCAGTAGTATTCCGGGACTAGCGCGGGTTTTGAACACCGGGGAGCTGTTTTTT
cdr3_aa: CASSIPGLARVLNTGELFF

v_call: TRBV7-2
d_call: TRBD1
clone_size: NA
j_call: TRBJ2-7
cdr3_nt: TGTGCCAGCAGCTATGACAGGGGTTCCGACGAGCAGTACTTC
cdr3_aa: CASSYDRGSDEQYF

v_call: TRBV16
d_call: NA
clone_size: few
j_call: TRBJ2-5
cdr3_nt: TGTGCCAGCAGCCAATCGAGGGGAGGCGAGACCCAGTACTTC
cdr3_aa: CASSQSRGGETQYF

v_call: TRBV19
d_call: NA
clone_size: NA
j_call: TRBJ2-5
cdr3_nt: TGTGCCAGTAGTAGGCTGGGGGCGGGAGAGACCCAGTACTTC
cdr3_aa: CASSRLGAGETQYF

v_call: TRBV6-5
d_call: TRBD2
clone_size: NA
j_call: TRBJ2-1
cdr3_nt: TGTGCCAGCAGTTACGACCTAGCGGGAACGGGTGGTGAGTTCTTC
cdr3_aa: CASSYDLAGTGGEFF

v_call: TRBV7-2
d_call: TRBD2
clone_size: NA
j_call: TRBJ2-1
cdr3_nt: TGTGCCAGCAGCTTAGTAACCCTGACTAGCGGGAGTGGGTACAATGAGCAGTTCTTC
cdr3_aa: CASSLVTLTSGSGYNEQFF

v_call: TRBV18
d_call: TRBD1
clone_size: NA
j_call: TRBJ1-4
cdr3_nt: TGTGCCAGCTCACCGGACAGGGCGGGGACCAAAGCTTTGAATGAAAAACTGTTTTTT
cdr3_aa: CASSPDRAGTKALNEKLFF

v_call: TRBV7-8
d_call: TRBD2
clone_size: once
j_call: TRBJ2-5
cdr3_nt: TGTGCCAGCAGCTTAAAGAGGGTACTAGCGGTAGAGTACCAAGAGACCCAGTACTTC
cdr3_aa: CASSLKRVLAVEYQETQYF

v_call: TRBV27
d_call: TRBD1
clone_size: NA
j_call: TRBJ1-1
cdr3_nt: TGTGCCAGCAGTCCGGGGACAGGGGGCATCGGTGAAGCTTTCTTT
cdr3_aa: CASSPGTGGIGEAFF

v_call: TRBV5-1
d_call: TRBD1
clone_size: NA
j_call: TRBJ2-3
cdr3_nt: TGCGCCAGCAGCCCACCTACAGGGGGTGACGTCGCAGATACGCAGTATTTT
cdr3_aa: CASSPPTGGDVADTQYF

v_call: TRBV9
d_call: TRBD2
clone_size: NA
j_call: TRBJ2-1
cdr3_nt: TGTGCCAGCAGCCCCCTTTTGGCTAGCGGGAGTTATGAGCAGTTCTTC
cdr3_aa: CASSPLLASGSYEQFF

v_call: TRBV29-1
d_call: TRBD1
clone_size: NA
j_call: TRBJ2-7
cdr3_nt: TGCAGCGTTGTCGACAGGGGACTTTACGAGCAGTACTTC
cdr3_aa: CSVVDRGLYEQYF

v_call: TRBV5-1
d_call: TRBD1
clone_size: NA
j_call: TRBJ1-3
cdr3_nt: TGCGCCAGCAGCTACTTACAGGGGTCGGGAAACACCATATATTTT
cdr3_aa: CASSYLQGSGNTIYF

v_call: TRBV29-1
d_call: TRBD1
clone_size: NA
j_call: TRBJ2-7
cdr3_nt: TGCAGCGTCCCAGGGACAGGGAAAGGGTACGAGCAGTACTTC
cdr3_aa: CSVPGTGKGYEQYF

v_call: TRBV30
d_call: NA
clone_size: NA
j_call: TRBJ2-1
cdr3_nt: TGTGCCTCCCCACGGGACTCCAGAAATGAGCAGTTCTTC
cdr3_aa: CASPRDSRNEQFF

v_call: TRBV11-2
d_call: NA
clone_size: NA
j_call: TRBJ2-7
cdr3_nt: TGTGCCAGCAGCTTAGGACTCGCCTACGAGCAGTACTTC
cdr3_aa: CASSLGLAYEQYF

v_call: TRBV30
d_call: TRBD1
clone_size: NA
j_call: TRBJ1-5
cdr3_nt: TGTGCCTGGAGTGTACTCCAGGGGGATCAGCCCCAGCATTTT
cdr3_aa: CAWSVLQGDQPQHF

v_call: TRBV10-1
d_call: TRBD1
clone_size: NA
j_call: TRBJ1-1
cdr3_nt: TGCGCCAGCAGTCCGAGGGACAGGGGTGTTGGTTTCTTT
cdr3_aa: CASSPRDRGVGFF

v_call: TRBV2
d_call: TRBD2
clone_size: once
j_call: TRBJ2-3
cdr3_nt: TGTGCCAGCAGTGAGGGACTAGCCTTTAGCACAGATACGCAGTATTTT
cdr3_aa: CASSEGLAFSTDTQYF

v_call: TRBV7-9
d_call: TRBD1
clone_size: NA
j_call: TRBJ2-7
cdr3_nt: TGTGCCAGCAGCTTCCCGAGACAGGGGACGAGCGGAGGTCTCGAGCAGTACTTC
cdr3_aa: CASSFPRQGTSGGLEQYF

v_call: TRBV29-1
d_call: NA
clone_size: NA
j_call: TRBJ2-2
cdr3_nt: TGCAGCGTTGTGGTCTCAGGCACTAACACCGGGGAGCTGTTTTTT
cdr3_aa: CSVVVSGTNTGELFF

v_call: TRBV6-1
d_call: NA
clone_size: NA
j_call: TRBJ2-7
cdr3_nt: TGTGCCAGCAGTGAAGCGAGGGGGAGAAGGGTCGAGCAGTACTTC
cdr3_aa: CASSEARGRRVEQYF

v_call: TRBV19
d_call: TRBD1
clone_size: NA
j_call: TRBJ1-2
cdr3_nt: TGTGCCAGTAGTCGACAACAGGGGGCCGGTAGAAACTATGGCTACACCTTC
cdr3_aa: CASSRQQGAGRNYGYTF

v_call: TRBV2
d_call: TRBD1
clone_size: NA
j_call: TRBJ1-4
cdr3_nt: TGTGCCAGCAGCGAATACAGGGGTGAAAAACTGTTTTTT
cdr3_aa: CASSEYRGEKLFF

v_call: TRBV7-3
d_call: NA
clone_size: NA
j_call: TRBJ2-5
cdr3_nt: TGTGCCAGCAGCCCCAGACTGGAGCCGTGGGCCCAGTACTTC
cdr3_aa: CASSPRLEPWAQYF

v_call: TRBV11-2
d_call: NA
clone_size: NA
j_call: TRBJ2-7
cdr3_nt: TGTGCCAGCAGCTTAGGGGGAGGGACAAACGTCTACGAGCAGTACTTC
cdr3_aa: CASSLGGGTNVYEQYF

v_call: TRBV30
d_call: NA
clone_size: NA
j_call: TRBJ2-5
cdr3_nt: TGTGCCTGGAGTCTGGGGGCTTGGGAGACCCAGTACTTC
cdr3_aa: CAWSLGAWETQYF

v_call: TRBV5-1
d_call: TRBD2
clone_size: NA
j_call: TRBJ2-3
cdr3_nt: TGCGCCAGCAGCTTGGAATCTGGACTAGCGGGAGCTACAAGGTTATTAGATACGCAGTATTTT
cdr3_aa: CASSLESGLAGATRLLDTQYF

v_call: TRBV6-1
d_call: NA
clone_size: NA
j_call: TRBJ2-7
cdr3_nt: TGTGCCAGCAGTGAAGTTCGGGGTAGCGAGCAGTACTTC
cdr3_aa: CASSEVRGSEQYF

v_call: TRBV7-8
d_call: TRBD2
clone_size: NA
j_call: TRBJ2-3
cdr3_nt: TGTGCCAGCAGCCAAGCGACTAGCGGTGGCGCAGATACGCAGTATTTT
cdr3_aa: CASSQATSGGADTQYF

v_call: TRBV18
d_call: NA
clone_size: NA
j_call: TRBJ1-1
cdr3_nt: TGTGCCAGCTCACGATCGGTTCCCTTGAACACTGAAGCTTTCTTT
cdr3_aa: CASSRSVPLNTEAFF

v_call: TRBV10-3
d_call: NA
clone_size: once
j_call: TRBJ1-2
cdr3_nt: TGTGCCGCGTCGACAGTAGGAAACGGGGGCTACACCTTC
cdr3_aa: CAASTVGNGGYTF

v_call: TRBV23-1
d_call: NA
clone_size: NA
j_call: TRBJ1-5
cdr3_nt: TGCGCCAGCAGTCAACACAGGGATGGTCAGCCCCAGCATTTT
cdr3_aa: CASSQHRDGQPQHF

v_call: TRBV25-1
d_call: TRBD2
clone_size: once
j_call: TRBJ2-5
cdr3_nt: TGTGCCAGCAGCCCGATAGGGGTTAGCGGGAGGAAAGAGACCCAGTACTTC
cdr3_aa: CASSPIGVSGRKETQYF

v_call: TRBV30
d_call: TRBD2
clone_size: NA
j_call: TRBJ2-3
cdr3_nt: TGTGCCTCCACTAGCGGAAGCACAGATACGCAGTATTTT
cdr3_aa: CASTSGSTDTQYF

v_call: TRBV7-8
d_call: TRBD2
clone_size: NA
j_call: TRBJ2-7
cdr3_nt: TGTGCCAGCAGCGGACGGACTAGCATCGCCGAGCAGTACTTC
cdr3_aa: CASSGRTSIAEQYF

v_call: TRBV10-2
d_call: NA
clone_size: NA
j_call: TRBJ2-6
cdr3_nt: TGCGCCAGCAGTATACAGGGCACTTCTCAAAGTCGGGCCAACGTCCTGACTTTC
cdr3_aa: CASSIQGTSQSRANVLTF

v_call: TRBV9
d_call: NA
clone_size: NA
j_call: TRBJ1-1
cdr3_nt: TGTGCCAGCAGCGTAGCTTCGGGGGACACTGAAGCTTTCTTT
cdr3_aa: CASSVASGDTEAFF

v_call: TRBV28
d_call: NA
clone_size: once
j_call: TRBJ1-1
cdr3_nt: TGTGCCAGCAGTTTGGAGGACACTGAAGCTTTCTTT
cdr3_aa: CASSLEDTEAFF

v_call: TRBV28
d_call: TRBD1
clone_size: NA
j_call: TRBJ1-2
cdr3_nt: TGTGCCAGCAGTCAAACCGGGACAGCTGCTTATGGCTACACCTTC
cdr3_aa: CASSQTGTAAYGYTF

v_call: TRBV10-3
d_call: TRBD1
clone_size: NA
j_call: TRBJ1-1
cdr3_nt: TGTGCCATCAGACTCGACAGGGCGAACACTGAAGCTTTCTTT
cdr3_aa: CAIRLDRANTEAFF

v_call: TRBV7-2
d_call: NA
clone_size: NA
j_call: TRBJ1-4
cdr3_nt: TGTGCCAGCAGCCCCGGTTATGAAAAACTGTTTTTT
cdr3_aa: CASSPGYEKLFF

v_call: TRBV18
d_call: TRBD1
clone_size: NA
j_call: TRBJ2-7
cdr3_nt: TGTGCCAGCTCACCCGGGACAGGGTCCGACGAGCAGTACTTC
cdr3_aa: CASSPGTGSDEQYF

v_call: TRBV29-1
d_call: TRBD1
clone_size: NA
j_call: TRBJ2-4
cdr3_nt: TGCAGCGCTGGGACAGGAGCCAAAAACATTCAGTACTTC
cdr3_aa: CSAGTGAKNIQYF

v_call: TRBV19
d_call: NA
clone_size: NA
j_call: TRBJ1-2
cdr3_nt: TGTGCCAGTAGTATGTTCCAGGAAAATGGCTACACCTTC
cdr3_aa: CASSMFQENGYTF

v_call: TRBV6-5
d_call: TRBD2
clone_size: NA
j_call: TRBJ2-3
cdr3_nt: TGTGCCAGCAGTTACTCGGCGGGAGTGGTGGATACGCAGTATTTT
cdr3_aa: CASSYSAGVVDTQYF

v_call: TRBV15
d_call: TRBD2
clone_size: NA
j_call: TRBJ2-1
cdr3_nt: TGTGCCACCAGCAGAGACACGGGACTAGCGGGAGGACCCTACAATGAGCAGTTCTTC
cdr3_aa: CATSRDTGLAGGPYNEQFF

v_call: TRBV5-6
d_call: NA
clone_size: NA
j_call: TRBJ1-4
cdr3_nt: TGTGCCAGCAGCTTATCCAGTGAAAAACTGTTTTTT
cdr3_aa: CASSLSSEKLFF